These 12 T cell receptor delta chains came from one sample sequenced in a study of delta chains in infants with herpesvirus infections. Gamma-chain- and delta-chain-specific primers converted PBMC RNA into TCR cDNA. TCRdb re-processed the RT-PCR reads using CATT. The data contain around 950 delta-chain clones, under 35% of them seen just once; the ten biggest clones take up 14%. The sample in question was peripheral blood, obtained at time point 2 of longitudinal follow-up. The receptors stem from a human donor who was a Ugandan infant, either HIV-exposed or HIV-unexposed (not recorded which).

By its share, this clone is medium-sized. Additional DNA sequences in this sample encode the identical CDR3. The V and J genes are TRDV1 and TRDJ1; TRDD3 matches at 13 bases. Germline trimming cut 1 base from V and 0 bases from J; bases unmatched to any gene: 35. The CDR3 runs to 28 residues. The germline V gene has CDR1 TSWWSYY and CDR2 QGS. The CDR3 DNA reads TGTGCTCTTGGGGAACCCTGGGGACCCTTCCGCGGTCTCGACTGGGGGATACGCAAATGCCTGTACACCGATAAACTCATCTTT. It encodes CALGEPWGPFRGLDWGIRKCLYTDKLIF.

The genes are TRAV29/DV5 and TRDJ1; the D is unclear. Trimming left V 0 bases short and J 0 bases short, with 15 bases between. Germline V gene data show CDR1 as NSMFDY and CDR2 as ISSIKDK. The CDR3 has 16 amino acids. The CDR3 reads CAASVAEASYTDKLIF. The CDR3 DNA reads as TGTGCAGCAAGCGTGGCTGAGGCCTCGTACACCGATAAACTCATCTTT.

About this clone: The likely explanation is a read error, given a far larger clone one base away. Other DNA sequences of this sample code for an identical CDR3. This chain links TRDV2 with TRDJ3; TRDD3 agrees at 9 bases. The CDR3 is made up of 18 amino acids. Germline assignment: CDR1 GEAIGNYY and CDR2 EKD. CDR3: CACDTAGGYSWDTRQMFF. Here the CDR3 DNA reads TGTGCCTGTGACACCGCCGGGGGATACTCCTGGGACACCCGACAGATGTTTTTT.

This clone is large (0.1 to 1%). The rearrangement uses TRDV1 and TRDJ1; D ambiguous. The CDR3 length is 19 residues. V was shortened by 0 bases and J by 2 bases, with 22 bases between the two germline ends. Germline V gives CDR1 TSWWSYY, CDR2 QGS. The CDR3 protein is CALGELQLDAVRSTDKLIF. The CDR3 coding sequence is TGTGCTCTTGGGGAACTGCAGCTGGACGCTGTACGATCGACCGATAAACTCATCTTT.

A word on this clone: This is likely an artifact of a read error, given a far larger clone one base away. V usage is TRDV2 and J usage is TRDJ2, with 9 bases identical to TRDD3. The CDR3 loop spans 14 amino acids. J lost 12 bases, V lost 3 bases, and 10 bases had no gene match. Germline values: CDR1 GEAIGNYY, CDR2 EKD. The CDR3 loop is CACDVLGDTDKLFF. CDR3 nucleotide sequence: TGTGCCTGTGACGTACTGGGGGACACCGATAAACTCTTCTTT.

This clone is labeled large. The rearrangement links TRDV1 to TRDJ1, with D unclear. Trimming took 0 bases from V and 1 from J, leaving 12 bases between them. Germline values: CDR1 TSWWSYY, CDR2 QGS. This CDR3 comprises 16 residues. The CDR3 region is CALGELPVFTTDKLIF. The DNA for the CDR3 is TGTGCTCTTGGGGAACTCCCGGTCTTTACCACCGATAAACTCATCTTT.

As to this clone: A much larger clone sits a single nucleotide away, making a read error possible. The V and J genes are TRDV1 and TRDJ1; 12 bases align to TRDD3. Germline values: CDR1 TSWWSYY, CDR2 QGS. The CDR3 is 21 residues long. The CDR3 DNA sequence: TGTGCTCTTGGGGAACTCTACTGGGGGATACCCTGCTGTATTAACACCAATAAACTCATCTTT. Residues: CALGELYWGIPCCINTNKLIF.

In this sample, this clone turned up once. This same CDR3 is encoded by further DNA sequences in the sample. The rearrangement joins TRDV2 to TRDJ3; D may be TRDD3 (5 bases). CDR1 GEAIGNYY and CDR2 EKD come from the germline V gene. The CDR3 contains 18 residues. The germline V and J ends were trimmed by 3 bases and 0 bases, with 14 bases remaining between them. The CDR3: CACDFTGGYSWDTRQMFF. As DNA, the CDR3 is TGTGCCTGTGACTTTACTGGTGGATACTCCTGGGACACCCGACAGATGTTTTTC.

A note on this clone: A read error is possible here, since a much larger clone lies one base away. This sample includes further DNA sequences coding for the same CDR3. V usage is TRDV2 and J usage is TRDJ1, with TRDD3 matching over 8 bases. The germline V gene has CDR1 GEAIGNYY and CDR2 EKD. This CDR3 contains 13 residues. Trimming cost V 0 bases and J 4 bases; bases outside gene matches: 0. CDR3 amino acids: CACDTWGIDKLIF. CDR3 sequence (DNA): TGTGCCTGTGACACCTGGGGGATCGATAAACTCATCTTT.

The chain is built from TRDV2 and TRDJ2; weak D call: TRDD3 (5 bases). Deletions cut 3 bases from V and 4 bases from J, with 17 bases between. The CDR3 is 16 residues long. CDR1 is GEAIGNYY and CDR2 is EKD in the germline V gene. CDR3: CACDPVSRGPTAQLFF. The CDR3 DNA follows: TGTGCCTGTGACCCCGTATCAAGGGGACCGACAGCACAACTCTTCTTT.

V and J are TRDV2 and TRDJ3; 8 bases line up with TRDD3. The CDR3 has 19 amino acids. Germline lookup yields CDR1 GEAIGNYY and CDR2 EKD. V was clipped by 3 bases and J by 0 bases; unmatched bases: 9. The CDR3 sequence is CACDATGGPSSWDTRQMFF. The CDR3, as DNA: TGTGCCTGTGACGCTACTGGGGGTCCGAGCTCCTGGGACACCCGACAGATGTTTTTC.

The V gene is TRDV2, the J gene TRDJ3; TRDD3 aligns across 13 bases. Germline lookup yields CDR1 GEAIGNYY and CDR2 EKD. Germline trimming cut 2 bases from V and 1 base from J; bases unmatched to any gene: 13. The CDR3 runs to 22 residues. The CDR3 sequence is CACDKVLGDTRTISWDTRQMFF. The DNA of the CDR3 is TGTGCCTGTGACAAAGTACTGGGGGATACGCGTACCATATCCTGGGACACCCGACAGATGTTTTTC.